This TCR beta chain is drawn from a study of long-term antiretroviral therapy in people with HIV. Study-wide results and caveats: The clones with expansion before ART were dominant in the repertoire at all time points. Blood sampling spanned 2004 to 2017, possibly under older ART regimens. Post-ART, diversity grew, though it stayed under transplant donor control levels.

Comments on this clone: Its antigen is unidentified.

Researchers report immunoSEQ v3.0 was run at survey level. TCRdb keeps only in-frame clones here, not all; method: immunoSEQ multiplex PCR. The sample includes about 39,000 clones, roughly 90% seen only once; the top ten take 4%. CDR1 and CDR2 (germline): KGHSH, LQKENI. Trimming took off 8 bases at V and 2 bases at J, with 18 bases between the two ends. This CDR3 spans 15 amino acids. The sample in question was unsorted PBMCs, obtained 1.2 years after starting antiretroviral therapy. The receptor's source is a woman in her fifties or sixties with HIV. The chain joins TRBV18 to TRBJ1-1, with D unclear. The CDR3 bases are TGTGCCAGCACTACGATGGGGAGGGTAAACACTGAAGCTTTCTTT. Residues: CASTTMGRVNTEAFF.